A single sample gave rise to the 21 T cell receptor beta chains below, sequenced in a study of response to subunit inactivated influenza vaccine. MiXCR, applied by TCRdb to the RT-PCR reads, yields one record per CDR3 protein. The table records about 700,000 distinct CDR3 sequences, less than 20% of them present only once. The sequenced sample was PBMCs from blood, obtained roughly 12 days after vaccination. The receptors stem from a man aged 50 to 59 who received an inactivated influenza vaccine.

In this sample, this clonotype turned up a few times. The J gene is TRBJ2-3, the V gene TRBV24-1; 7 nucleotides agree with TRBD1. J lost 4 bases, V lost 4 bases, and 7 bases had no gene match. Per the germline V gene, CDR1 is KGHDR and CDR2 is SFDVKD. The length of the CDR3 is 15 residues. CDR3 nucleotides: TGTGCCACCAGTGAGCAACAGGGGCGGGCAGATACGCAGTATTTT. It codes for CATSEQQGRADTQYF.

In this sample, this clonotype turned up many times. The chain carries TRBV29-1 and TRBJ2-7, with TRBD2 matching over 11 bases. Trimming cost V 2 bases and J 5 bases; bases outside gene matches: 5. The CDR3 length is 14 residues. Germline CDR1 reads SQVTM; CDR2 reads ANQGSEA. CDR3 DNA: TGCAGCGTTGAACTATTTAGCGGGAGGGACGAGCAGTACTTC. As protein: CSVELFSGRDEQYF.

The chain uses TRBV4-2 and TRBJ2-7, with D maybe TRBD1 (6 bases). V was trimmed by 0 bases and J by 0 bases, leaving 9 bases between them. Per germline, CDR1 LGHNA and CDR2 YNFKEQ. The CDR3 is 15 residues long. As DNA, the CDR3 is TGTGCCAGCAGCCAAGAGGGACATTACTCCTACGAGCAGTACTTC. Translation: CASSQEGHYSYEQYF.

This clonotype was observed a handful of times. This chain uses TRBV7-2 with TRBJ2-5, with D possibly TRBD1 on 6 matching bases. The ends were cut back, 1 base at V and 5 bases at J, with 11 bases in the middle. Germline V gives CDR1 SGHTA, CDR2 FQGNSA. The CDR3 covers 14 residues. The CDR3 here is CASSLGTGTETQYF. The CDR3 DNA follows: TGTGCCAGCAGCTTAGGTACAGGGACGGAGACCCAGTACTTC.

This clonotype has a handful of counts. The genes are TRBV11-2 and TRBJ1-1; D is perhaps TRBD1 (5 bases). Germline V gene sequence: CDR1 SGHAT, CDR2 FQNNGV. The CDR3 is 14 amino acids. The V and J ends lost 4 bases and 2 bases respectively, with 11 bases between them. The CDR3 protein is CASSSQRGNTEAFF. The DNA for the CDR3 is TGTGCCAGCAGCTCGCAAAGGGGTAACACTGAAGCTTTCTTT.

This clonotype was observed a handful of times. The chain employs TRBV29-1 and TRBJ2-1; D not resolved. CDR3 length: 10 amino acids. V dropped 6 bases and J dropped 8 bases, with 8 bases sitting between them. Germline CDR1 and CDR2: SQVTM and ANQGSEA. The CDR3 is CSVAGYEQFF. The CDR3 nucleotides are TGCAGCGTGGCAGGATATGAGCAGTTCTTC.

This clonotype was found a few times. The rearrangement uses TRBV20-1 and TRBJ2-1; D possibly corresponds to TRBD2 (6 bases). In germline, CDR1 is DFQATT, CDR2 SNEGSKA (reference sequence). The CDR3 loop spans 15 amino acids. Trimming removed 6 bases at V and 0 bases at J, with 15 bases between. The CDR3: CSAFGTSSSYNEQFF. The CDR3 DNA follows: TGCAGTGCCTTCGGGACTTCAAGCTCCTACAATGAGCAGTTCTTC.

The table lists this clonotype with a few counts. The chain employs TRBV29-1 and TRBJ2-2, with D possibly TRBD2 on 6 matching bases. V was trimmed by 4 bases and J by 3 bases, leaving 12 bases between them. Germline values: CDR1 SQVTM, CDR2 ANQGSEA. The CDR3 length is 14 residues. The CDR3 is CSVVEGLDTGELFF. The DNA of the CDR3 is TGCAGCGTTGTGGAGGGTTTGGACACCGGGGAGCTGTTTTTT.

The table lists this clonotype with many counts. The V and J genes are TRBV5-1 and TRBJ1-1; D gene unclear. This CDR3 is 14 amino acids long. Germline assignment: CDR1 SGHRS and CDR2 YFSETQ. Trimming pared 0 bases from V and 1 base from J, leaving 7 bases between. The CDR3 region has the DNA TGCGCCAGCAGCTTGGGCAGCCCGAACACTGAAGCTTTCTTT. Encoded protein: CASSLGSPNTEAFF.

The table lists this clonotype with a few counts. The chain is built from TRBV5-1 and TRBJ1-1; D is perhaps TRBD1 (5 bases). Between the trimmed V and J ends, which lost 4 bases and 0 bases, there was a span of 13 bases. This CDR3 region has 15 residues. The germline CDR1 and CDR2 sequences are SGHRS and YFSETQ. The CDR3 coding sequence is TGCGCCAGCAGCAGGATGGGGACGGTGAACACTGAAGCTTTCTTT. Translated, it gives CASSRMGTVNTEAFF.

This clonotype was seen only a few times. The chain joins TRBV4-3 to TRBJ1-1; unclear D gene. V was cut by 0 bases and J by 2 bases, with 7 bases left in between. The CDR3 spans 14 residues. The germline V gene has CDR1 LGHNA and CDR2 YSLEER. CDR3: CASSQDILNTEAFF. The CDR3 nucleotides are TGCGCCAGCAGCCAAGATATTCTTAACACTGAAGCTTTCTTT.

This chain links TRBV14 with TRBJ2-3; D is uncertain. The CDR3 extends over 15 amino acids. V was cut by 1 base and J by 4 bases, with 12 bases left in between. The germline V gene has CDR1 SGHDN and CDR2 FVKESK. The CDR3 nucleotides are TGTGCCAGCAGCCAAGGTTTCTGGAATTCAGATACGCAGTATTTT. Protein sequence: CASSQGFWNSDTQYF.

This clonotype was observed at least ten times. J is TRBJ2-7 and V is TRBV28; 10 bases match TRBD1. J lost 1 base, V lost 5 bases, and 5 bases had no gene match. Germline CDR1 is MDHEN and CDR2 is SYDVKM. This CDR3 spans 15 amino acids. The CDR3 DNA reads TGTGCCAGCAGTCGCCAGGGACAGGGGTCCTACGAGCAGTACTTC. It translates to CASSRQGQGSYEQYF.

The DNA of the CDR3 is TGTGCCAGCAGCTTAATTTCAGTCCAACAGGGGGGAGAGCAGTACTTC. Its translation: CASSLISVQQGGEQYF. This chain uses TRBV7-2 with TRBJ2-7; the match to TRBD1 covers 8 bases. Germline CDR1 is SGHTA and CDR2 is FQGNSA. The V gene end was trimmed by 2 bases and the J gene end by 7 bases; junction bases not matched to a gene: 13. The CDR3 runs 16 residues.

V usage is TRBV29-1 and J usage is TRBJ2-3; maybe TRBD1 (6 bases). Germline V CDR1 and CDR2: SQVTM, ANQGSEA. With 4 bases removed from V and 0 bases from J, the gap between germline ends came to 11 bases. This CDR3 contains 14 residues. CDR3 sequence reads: CSVGQGSSTDTQYF. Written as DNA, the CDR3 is TGCAGCGTTGGTCAGGGGTCAAGCACAGATACGCAGTATTTT.

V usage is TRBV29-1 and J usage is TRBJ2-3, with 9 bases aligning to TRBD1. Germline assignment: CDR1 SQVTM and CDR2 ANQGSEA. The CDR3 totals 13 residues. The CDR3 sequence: CSYRGQGTDTQYF. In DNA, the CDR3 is TGCAGTTACAGGGGGCAGGGAACAGATACGCAGTATTTT.

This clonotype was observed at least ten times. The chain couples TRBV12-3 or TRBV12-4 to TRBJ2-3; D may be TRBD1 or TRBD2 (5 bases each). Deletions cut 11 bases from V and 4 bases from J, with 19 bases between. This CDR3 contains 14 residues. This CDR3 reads CAVRRDEGPDTQYF. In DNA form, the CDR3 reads TGTGCCGTACGCCGGGACGAGGGGCCAGATACGCAGTATTTT.

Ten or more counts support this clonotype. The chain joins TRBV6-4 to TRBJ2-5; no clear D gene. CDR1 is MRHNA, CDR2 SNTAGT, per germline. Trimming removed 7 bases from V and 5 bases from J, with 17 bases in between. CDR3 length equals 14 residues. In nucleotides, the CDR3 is TGTGCCAGCAATTTACCTATTTTGAGGGAGACCCAGTACTTC. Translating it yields CASNLPILRETQYF.

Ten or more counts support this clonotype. CDR3: CASSQDKGQPQHF. The CDR3 region has the DNA TGTGCCAGCAGCCAAGACAAGGGACAGCCCCAGCATTTT. The rearrangement joins TRBV3-1 to TRBJ1-5; D is unresolved. Trimming pared 0 bases from V and 7 bases from J, leaving 7 bases between. The length of the CDR3 is 13 residues. The germline V gene encodes CDR1 LGHDT and CDR2 YNNKEL (reference sequence).

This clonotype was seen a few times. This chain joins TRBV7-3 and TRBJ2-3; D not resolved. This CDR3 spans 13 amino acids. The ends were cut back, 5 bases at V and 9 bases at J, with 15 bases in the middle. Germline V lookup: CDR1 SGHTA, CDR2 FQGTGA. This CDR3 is CASSDPPEWTQYF. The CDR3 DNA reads TGTGCCAGCAGCGACCCTCCCGAGTGGACGCAGTATTTT.

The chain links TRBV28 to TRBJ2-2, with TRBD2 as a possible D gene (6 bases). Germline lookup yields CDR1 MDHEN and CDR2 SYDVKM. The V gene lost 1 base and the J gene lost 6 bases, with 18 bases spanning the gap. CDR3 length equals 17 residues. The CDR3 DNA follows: TGTGCCAGCAGTTTATTTGGGGGGTACACCTCTTCCGGGGAGCTGTTTTTT. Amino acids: CASSLFGGYTSSGELFF.